The sequence of this T cell receptor beta chain was determined in a study of blood T cells in healthy people across ages. Points from the study as a whole: As age increased, TCR beta diversity per million T cells fell in a roughly linear fashion. Donors of long life had a larger count of naive CD4+ cells and greater diversity than aged donors. Estimated diversity, derived from one million T cells, was regarded as an underestimate.

The V gene's germline CDR1 is LGHDT and CDR2 YNNKEL (reference sequence). Trimming stripped 3 bases from V and 7 bases from J, with 6 bases between. CDR3 length equals 11 residues. Samples each yielded at least 5 micrograms of total RNA. This clonotype was counted only a few times. Its antigen is currently unknown. Next came a second PCR, run for about 7 to 12 cycles, which used a sample-barcoded 5' primer along with a J-beta primer mix. MiXCR, applied by TCRdb to the 5' RACE reads, yields one record per CDR3 protein. The table shows about 670,000 distinct CDR3 sequences, with around 43% occurring only once.

The sequenced material came from blood. The gene calls are TRBV3-1 and TRBJ1-1; the D gene is possibly TRBD1 (5 bases). This receptor was taken from a man aged 80 or over in good health. The CDR3 region has the DNA TGTGCCAGCAGCCAGAGGGGTGAAGCTTTCTTT. Protein: CASSQRGEAFF.